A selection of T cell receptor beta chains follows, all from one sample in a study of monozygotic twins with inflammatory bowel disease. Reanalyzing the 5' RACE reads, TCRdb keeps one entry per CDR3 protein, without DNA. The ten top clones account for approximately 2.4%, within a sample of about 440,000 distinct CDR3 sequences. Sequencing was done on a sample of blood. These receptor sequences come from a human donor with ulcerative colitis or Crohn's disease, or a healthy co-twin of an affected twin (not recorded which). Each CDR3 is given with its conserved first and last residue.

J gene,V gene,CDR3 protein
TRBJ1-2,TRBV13,CASSSSRIPRGYTF
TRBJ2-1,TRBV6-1,CASSGGQGAHNEQFF
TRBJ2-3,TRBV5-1,CASSLAFGYGTDTQYF
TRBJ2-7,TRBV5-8,CASSLDGRGTYEQYF
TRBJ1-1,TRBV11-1,CASSPAGGVVTEAFF
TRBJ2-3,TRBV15,CATGRGPDTQYF
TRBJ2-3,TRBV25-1,CASSVERRDTQYF
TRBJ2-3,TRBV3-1,CASSQMGADTQYF
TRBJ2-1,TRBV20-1,CSALEGRSDEQFF
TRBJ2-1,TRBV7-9,CASSLGSALQFF
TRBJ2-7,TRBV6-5,CASSYSLVLYEQYF
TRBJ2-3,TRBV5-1,CASSDLAGGNTQYF
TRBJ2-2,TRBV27,CASSVDRGYTGELFF
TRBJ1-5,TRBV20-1,CSARVQGVSNQPQHF
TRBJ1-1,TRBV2,CASSRQGTTEAFF
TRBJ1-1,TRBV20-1,CSARDRVNTEAFF
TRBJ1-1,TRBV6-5,CASSYSPPIAGGGTEAFF
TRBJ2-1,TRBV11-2,CASYNMGRGNEQFF
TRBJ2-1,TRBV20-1,CSAPAGGRGNEQFF
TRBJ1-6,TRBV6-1,CASSPMGGINSPLHF
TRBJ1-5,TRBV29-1,CSVGGADQPQHF
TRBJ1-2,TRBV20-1,CSVKPGQTHLKGGYTF
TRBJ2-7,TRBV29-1,CSVRQTYEQYF
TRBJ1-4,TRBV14,CASSLHLTGTGNEKLFF
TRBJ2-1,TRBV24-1,CATSDSGRNEQFF
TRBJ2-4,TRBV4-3,CASSDPPGSVYF
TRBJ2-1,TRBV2,CASSEPPSYNEQFF
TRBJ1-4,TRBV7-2,CASSLGRAEKLFF
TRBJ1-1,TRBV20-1,CSARNPNTEAFF
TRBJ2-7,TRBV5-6,CASSLGSSGRGSYEQYF
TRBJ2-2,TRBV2,CASSGTGGNTGELFF